This T cell receptor beta chain appears in the sequencing data of a study of CD8 T cells in ankylosing spondylitis. Whole-study results and caveats: Reportedly, matched ankylosing spondylitis synovial fluid was significantly enriched for disease-linked clones.

One entry per CDR3 protein, called by TCRdb with MiXCR from the 5' RACE reads. The table includes about 300,000 distinct CDR3 sequences, roughly 12% detected once. Trimming removed 8 bases from V and 5 bases from J, with 9 bases in between. The CDR3 sequence is 11 residues long. This clonotype was detected ten times or more. Its antigen is as yet unknown. Sequenced material: blood, either unsorted or a sorted T cell fraction (not recorded which). This clonotype was obtained from a female donor with ankylosing spondylitis or in good health (not recorded which). This sequence joins TRBV12-3 or TRBV12-4 and TRBJ1-1; D gene uncertain. CDR3 DNA sequence: TGTGCCAGCTGGGGAGGAACTGAAGCTTTCTTT. Translated: CASWGGTEAFF.